The clone carrying this T cell receptor beta chain occurred a few times. Antigen specificity is unknown. The data belong to a study of molecular identifiers for immune sequencing clone quantification. Trimming at V came to 1 base and at J to 5 bases, leaving 8 bases not matched to a gene. The CDR3 loop spans 15 amino acids. Looked up from germline, CDR1 is LGHNA and CDR2 is YSLEER. The authors gated naive CD8 T cells as CD8+CD4-CCR7+CD45RA+ for sorting. Points from the study as a whole: For effector cells, clones above 20 RNA copies held over 97% of molecules; for naive cells, under 1%. Among about a million naive cells, spiked Jurkat TCR RNA from a single cell was reportedly detectable.

MiXCR, run by TCRdb on the PCR reads, gives a single entry per CDR3 protein. The sample lists some 91,000 distinct CDR3 sequences; about 24% were seen once. This TCR was sampled from a human donor in good health. Some libraries in this study had Jurkat cell RNA spiked in. Sequencing was done on a sample of naive CD8+ T cells from blood, with Jurkat cell RNA spiked in. The subset denotes: FACS-sorted CD8+CD4-CCR7+CD45RA+ naive T cells. The chain has TRBV4-3 and TRBJ2-7; 7 bases fit TRBD1. DNA for the CDR3: TGCGCCAGCAGCCAAGGAGTACAGGGGTTCAACGAGCAGTACTTC. Its translation: CASSQGVQGFNEQYF.